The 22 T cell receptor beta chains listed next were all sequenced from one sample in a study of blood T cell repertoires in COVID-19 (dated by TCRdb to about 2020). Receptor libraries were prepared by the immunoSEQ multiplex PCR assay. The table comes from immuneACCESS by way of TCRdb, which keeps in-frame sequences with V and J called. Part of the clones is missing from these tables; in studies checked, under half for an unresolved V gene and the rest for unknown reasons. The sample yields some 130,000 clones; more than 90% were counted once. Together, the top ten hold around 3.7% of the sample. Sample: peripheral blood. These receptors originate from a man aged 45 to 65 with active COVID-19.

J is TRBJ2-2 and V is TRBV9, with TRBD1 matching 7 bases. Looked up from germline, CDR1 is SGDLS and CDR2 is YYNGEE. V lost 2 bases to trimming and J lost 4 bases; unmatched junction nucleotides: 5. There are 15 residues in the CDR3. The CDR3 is CASSVYTGVTGELFF. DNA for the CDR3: TGTGCCAGCAGCGTCTACACAGGGGTCACCGGGGAGCTGTTTTTT.

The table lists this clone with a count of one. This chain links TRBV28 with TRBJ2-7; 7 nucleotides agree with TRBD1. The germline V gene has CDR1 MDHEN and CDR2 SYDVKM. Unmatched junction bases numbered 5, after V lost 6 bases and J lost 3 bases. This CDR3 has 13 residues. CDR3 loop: CASRPGTDYEQYV. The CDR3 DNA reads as TGTGCCAGCAGACCTGGGACAGACTACGAGCAGTACGTC.

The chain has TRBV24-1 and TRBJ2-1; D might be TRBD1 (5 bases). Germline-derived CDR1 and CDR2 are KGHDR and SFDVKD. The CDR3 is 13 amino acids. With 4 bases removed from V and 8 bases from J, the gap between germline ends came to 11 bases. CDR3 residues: CATSEDNMDEQFF. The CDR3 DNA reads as TGTGCCACCAGTGAGGACAACATGGATGAGCAGTTCTTC.

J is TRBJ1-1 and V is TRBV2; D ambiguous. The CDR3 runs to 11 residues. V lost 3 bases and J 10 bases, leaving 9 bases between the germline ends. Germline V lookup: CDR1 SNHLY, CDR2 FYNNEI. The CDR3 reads CASSDARGAFF. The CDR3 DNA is TGTGCCAGCAGTGATGCCCGGGGAGCTTTCTTT.

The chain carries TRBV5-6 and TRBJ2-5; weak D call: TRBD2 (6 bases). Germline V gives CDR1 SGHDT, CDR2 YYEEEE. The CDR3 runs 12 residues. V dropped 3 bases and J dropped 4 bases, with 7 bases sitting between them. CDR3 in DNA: TGTGCCAGCAGCTGGGGAGGAGAGACCCAGTACTTC. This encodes CASSWGGETQYF.

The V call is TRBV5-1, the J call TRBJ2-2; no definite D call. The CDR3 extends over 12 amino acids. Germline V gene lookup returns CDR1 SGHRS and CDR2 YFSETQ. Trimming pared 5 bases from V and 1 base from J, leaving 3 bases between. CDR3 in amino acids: CASRRNTGELFF. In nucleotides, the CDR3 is TGCGCCAGCAGGCGGAACACCGGGGAGCTGTTTTTT.

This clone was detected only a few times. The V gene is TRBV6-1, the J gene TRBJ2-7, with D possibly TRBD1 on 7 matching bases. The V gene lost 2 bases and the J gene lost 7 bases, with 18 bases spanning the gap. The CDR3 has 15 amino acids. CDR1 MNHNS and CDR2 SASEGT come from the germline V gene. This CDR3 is CASSESRRGAREQYF. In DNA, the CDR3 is TGTGCCAGCAGTGAATCTCGCAGGGGGGCGCGGGAGCAGTACTTC.

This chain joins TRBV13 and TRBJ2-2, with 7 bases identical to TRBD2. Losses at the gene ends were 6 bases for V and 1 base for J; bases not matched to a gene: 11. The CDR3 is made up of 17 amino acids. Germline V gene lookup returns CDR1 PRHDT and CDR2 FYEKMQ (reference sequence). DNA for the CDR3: TGTGCCAGCAGACCAGTCTGGGGGGGTCAGAACACCGGGGAGCTGTTTTTT. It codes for CASRPVWGGQNTGELFF.

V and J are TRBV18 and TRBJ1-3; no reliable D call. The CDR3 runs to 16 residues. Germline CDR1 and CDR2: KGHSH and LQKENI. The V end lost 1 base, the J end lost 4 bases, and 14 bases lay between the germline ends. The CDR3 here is CASSPRGQLGGNTIYF. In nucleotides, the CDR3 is TGTGCCAGCTCACCACGTGGGCAACTAGGCGGAAACACCATATATTTT.

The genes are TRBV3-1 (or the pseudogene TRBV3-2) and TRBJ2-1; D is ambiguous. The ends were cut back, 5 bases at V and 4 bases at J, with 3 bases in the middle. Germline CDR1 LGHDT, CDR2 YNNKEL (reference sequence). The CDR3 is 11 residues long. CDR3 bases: TGTGCCAGCAGCTATTACAATGAGCAGTTCTTC. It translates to CASSYYNEQFF.

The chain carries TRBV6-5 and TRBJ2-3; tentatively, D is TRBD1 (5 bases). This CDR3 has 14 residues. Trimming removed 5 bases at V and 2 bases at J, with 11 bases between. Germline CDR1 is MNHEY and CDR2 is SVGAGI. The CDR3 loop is CASSKQVATDTQYF. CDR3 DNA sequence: TGTGCCAGCAGTAAACAGGTCGCCACAGATACGCAGTATTTT.

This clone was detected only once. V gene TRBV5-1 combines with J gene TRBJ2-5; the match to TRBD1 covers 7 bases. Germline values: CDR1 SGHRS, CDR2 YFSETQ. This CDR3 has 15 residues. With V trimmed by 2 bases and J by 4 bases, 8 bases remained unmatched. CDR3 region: CASSFGTAAGETQYF. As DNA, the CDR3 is TGCGCCAGCAGCTTCGGGACAGCCGCTGGAGAGACCCAGTACTTC.

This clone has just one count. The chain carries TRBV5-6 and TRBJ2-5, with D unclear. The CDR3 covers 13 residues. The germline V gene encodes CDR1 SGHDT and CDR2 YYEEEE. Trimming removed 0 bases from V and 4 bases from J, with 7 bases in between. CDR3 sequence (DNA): TGTGCCAGCAGCTTGGTTGTCGGAGAGACCCAGTACTTC. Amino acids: CASSLVVGETQYF.

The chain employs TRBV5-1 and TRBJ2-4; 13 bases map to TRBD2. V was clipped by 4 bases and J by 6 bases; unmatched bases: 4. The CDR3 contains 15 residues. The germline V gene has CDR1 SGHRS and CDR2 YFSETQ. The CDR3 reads CASSRLAGGANIQYF. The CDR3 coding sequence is TGCGCCAGCAGCAGACTAGCGGGAGGTGCAAACATTCAGTACTTC.

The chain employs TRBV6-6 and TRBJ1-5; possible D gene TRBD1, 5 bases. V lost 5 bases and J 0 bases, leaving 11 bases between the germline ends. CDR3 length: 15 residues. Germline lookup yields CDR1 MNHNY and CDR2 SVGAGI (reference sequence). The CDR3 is CASSPDSRSNQPQHF. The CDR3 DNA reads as TGTGCCAGCAGTCCCGACAGCCGTAGCAATCAGCCCCAGCATTTT.

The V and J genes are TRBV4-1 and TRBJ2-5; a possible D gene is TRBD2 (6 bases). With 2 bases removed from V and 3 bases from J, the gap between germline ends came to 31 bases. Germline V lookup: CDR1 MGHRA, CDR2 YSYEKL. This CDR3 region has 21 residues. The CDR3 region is CASSQTLNLDGRLFLEETQYF. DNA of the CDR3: TGCGCCAGCAGCCAAACCTTAAACCTGGACGGGAGACTCTTCTTAGAAGAGACCCAGTACTTC.

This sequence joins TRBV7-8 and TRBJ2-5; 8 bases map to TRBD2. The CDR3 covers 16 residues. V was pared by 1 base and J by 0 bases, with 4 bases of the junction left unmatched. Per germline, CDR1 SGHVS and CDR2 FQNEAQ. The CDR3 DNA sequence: TGTGCCAGCAGCTTAGGGGCTAGCGGGTACCAAGAGACCCAGTACTTC. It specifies CASSLGASGYQETQYF.

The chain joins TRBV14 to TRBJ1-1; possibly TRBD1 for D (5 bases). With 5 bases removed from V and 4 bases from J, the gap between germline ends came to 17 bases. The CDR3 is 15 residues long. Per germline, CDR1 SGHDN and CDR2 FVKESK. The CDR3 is CASSTEPGILTEAFF. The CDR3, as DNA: TGTGCCAGCAGCACGGAACCAGGGATTCTCACTGAAGCTTTCTTT.

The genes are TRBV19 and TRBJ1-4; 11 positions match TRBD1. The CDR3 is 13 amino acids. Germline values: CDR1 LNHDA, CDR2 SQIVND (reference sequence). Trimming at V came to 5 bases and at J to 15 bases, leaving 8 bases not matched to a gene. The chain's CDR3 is CASSGQGARVLFF. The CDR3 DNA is TGTGCCAGTAGTGGACAGGGGGCACGGGTTTTGTTTTTT.

The CDR3 reads CASSPMGASIRSGANVLTF. CDR3 coding DNA: TGTGCCAGCAGCCCTATGGGAGCTTCTATCCGCTCTGGGGCCAACGTCCTGACTTTC. J is TRBJ2-6 and V is TRBV7-9; tentatively, D is TRBD2 (5 bases). This CDR3 is built from 19 residues. Per germline, CDR1 SEHNR and CDR2 FQNEAQ (reference sequence). Trimming left V 5 bases short and J 0 bases short, with 20 bases between.

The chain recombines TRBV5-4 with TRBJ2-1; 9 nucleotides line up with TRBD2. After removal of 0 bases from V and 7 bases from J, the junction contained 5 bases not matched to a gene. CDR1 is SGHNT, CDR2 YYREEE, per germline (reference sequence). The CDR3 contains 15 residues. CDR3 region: CASSLVLAGDNEQFF. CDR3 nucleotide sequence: TGTGCCAGCAGCTTGGTATTAGCGGGAGATAATGAGCAGTTCTTC.

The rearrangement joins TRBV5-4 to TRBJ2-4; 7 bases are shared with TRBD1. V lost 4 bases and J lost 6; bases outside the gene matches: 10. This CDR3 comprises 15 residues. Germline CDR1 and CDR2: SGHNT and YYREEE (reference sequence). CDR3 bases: TGTGCCAGCAGCACTAACCGGGACAGAGTAAACATTCAGTACTTC. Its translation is CASSTNRDRVNIQYF.